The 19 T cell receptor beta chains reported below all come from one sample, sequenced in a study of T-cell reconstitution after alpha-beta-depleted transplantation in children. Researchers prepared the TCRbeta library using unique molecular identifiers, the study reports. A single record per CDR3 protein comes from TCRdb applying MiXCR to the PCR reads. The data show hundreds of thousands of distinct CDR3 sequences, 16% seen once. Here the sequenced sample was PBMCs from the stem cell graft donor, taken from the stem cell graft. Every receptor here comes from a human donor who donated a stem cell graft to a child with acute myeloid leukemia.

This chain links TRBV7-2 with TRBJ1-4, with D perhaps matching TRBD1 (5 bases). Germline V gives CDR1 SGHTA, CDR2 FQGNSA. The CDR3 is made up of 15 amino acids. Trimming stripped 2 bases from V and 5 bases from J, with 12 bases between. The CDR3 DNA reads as TGTGCCAGCAGCTTATTGGGGACCAACAATGAAAAACTGTTTTTT. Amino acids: CASSLLGTNNEKLFF.

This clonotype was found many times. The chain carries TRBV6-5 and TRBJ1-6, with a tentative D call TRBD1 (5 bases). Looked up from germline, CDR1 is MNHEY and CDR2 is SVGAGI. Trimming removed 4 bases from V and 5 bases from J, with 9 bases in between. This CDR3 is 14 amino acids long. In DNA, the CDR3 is TGTGCCAGCAGTTGGGGCGTAGATAATTCACCCCTCCACTTT. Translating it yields CASSWGVDNSPLHF.

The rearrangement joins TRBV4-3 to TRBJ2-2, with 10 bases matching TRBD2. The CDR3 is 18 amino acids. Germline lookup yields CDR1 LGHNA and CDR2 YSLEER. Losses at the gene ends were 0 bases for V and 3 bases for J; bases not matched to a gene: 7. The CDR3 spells CASSQEWEAGGHTGELFF. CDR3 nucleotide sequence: TGCGCCAGCAGCCAAGAGTGGGAAGCGGGGGGGCACACCGGGGAGCTGTTTTTT.

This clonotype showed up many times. CDR3 region: CASSYDPVPMNTEAFF. Written as DNA, the CDR3 is TGTGCCAGCAGTTACGACCCAGTTCCCATGAACACTGAAGCTTTCTTT. This rearrangement joins TRBV6-5 to TRBJ1-1, with D unclear. The ends were cut back, 2 bases at V and 0 bases at J, with 13 bases in the middle. The CDR3 is 16 residues long. The V gene's germline CDR1 is MNHEY and CDR2 SVGAGI.

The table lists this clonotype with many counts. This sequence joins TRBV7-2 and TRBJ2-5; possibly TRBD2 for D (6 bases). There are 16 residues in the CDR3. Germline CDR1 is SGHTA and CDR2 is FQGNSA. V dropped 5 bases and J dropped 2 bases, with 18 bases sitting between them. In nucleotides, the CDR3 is TGTGCCAGCAGCGCTCAGTCAGGGCGGGGACAAGAGACCCAGTACTTC. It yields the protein CASSAQSGRGQETQYF.

In DNA form, the CDR3 reads TGTGCCAGCAAGGCGGGGAACACAGATACGCAGTATTTT. This translates into CASKAGNTDTQYF. The genes are TRBV6-1 and TRBJ2-3; TRBD2 might be the D (6 bases). Germline values: CDR1 MNHNS, CDR2 SASEGT. CDR3 size: 13 residues. V shed 7 bases and J shed 2 bases, with 10 bases lying between them.

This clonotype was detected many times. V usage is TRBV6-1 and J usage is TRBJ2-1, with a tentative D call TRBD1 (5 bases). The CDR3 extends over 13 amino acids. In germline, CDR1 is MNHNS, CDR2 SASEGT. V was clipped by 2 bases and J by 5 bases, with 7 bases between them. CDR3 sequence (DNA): TGTGCCAGCAGTGAAACAGGTGACAATGAGCAGTTCTTC. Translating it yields CASSETGDNEQFF.

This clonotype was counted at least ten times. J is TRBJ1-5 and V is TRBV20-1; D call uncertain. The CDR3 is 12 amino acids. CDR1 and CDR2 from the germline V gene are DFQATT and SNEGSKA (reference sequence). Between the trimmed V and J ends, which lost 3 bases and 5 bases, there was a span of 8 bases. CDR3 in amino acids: CSASMTDQPQHF. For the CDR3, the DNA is TGCAGTGCTAGTATGACTGATCAGCCCCAGCATTTT.

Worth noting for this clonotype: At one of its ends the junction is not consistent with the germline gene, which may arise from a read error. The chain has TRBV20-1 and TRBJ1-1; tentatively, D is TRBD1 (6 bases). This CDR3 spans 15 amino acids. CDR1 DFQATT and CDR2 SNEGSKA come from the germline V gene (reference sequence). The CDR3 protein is CSARGTEILNTEAYF. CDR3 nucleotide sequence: TGCAGTGCTAGAGGGACAGAAATTTTAAACACTGAAGCTTACTTT.

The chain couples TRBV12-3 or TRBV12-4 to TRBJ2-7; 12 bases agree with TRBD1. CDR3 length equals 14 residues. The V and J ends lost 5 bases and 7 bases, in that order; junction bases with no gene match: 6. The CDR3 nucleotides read TGTGCCAGCAGTCCGGGACAGGGGGCGCGGGAGCAGTACTTC. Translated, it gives CASSPGQGAREQYF.

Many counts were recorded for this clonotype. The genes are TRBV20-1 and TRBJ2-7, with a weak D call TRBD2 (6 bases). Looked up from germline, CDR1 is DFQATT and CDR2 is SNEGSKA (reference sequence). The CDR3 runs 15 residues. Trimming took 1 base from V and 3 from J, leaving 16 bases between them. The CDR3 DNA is TGCAGTGCTAGAGGTGCCGGGACTCCTAACTACGAGCAGTACTTC. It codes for CSARGAGTPNYEQYF.

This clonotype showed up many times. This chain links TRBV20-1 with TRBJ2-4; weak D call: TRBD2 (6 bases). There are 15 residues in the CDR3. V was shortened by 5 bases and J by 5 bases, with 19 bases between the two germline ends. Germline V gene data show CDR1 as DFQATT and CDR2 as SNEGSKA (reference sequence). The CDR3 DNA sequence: TGCAGTGCTTTGGCGGGGCTCGTGAAGGAAAACATTCAGTACTTC. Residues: CSALAGLVKENIQYF.

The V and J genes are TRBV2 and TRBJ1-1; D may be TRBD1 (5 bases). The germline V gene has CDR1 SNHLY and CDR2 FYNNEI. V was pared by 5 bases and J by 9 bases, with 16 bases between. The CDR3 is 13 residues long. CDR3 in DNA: TGTGCCAGCAGTACCACTGCCTCAGGGAAAGCTTTCTTT. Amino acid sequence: CASSTTASGKAFF.

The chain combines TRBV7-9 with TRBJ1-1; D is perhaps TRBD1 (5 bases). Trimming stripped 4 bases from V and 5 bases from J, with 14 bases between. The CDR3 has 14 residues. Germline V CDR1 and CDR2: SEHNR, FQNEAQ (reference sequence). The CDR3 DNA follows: TGTGCCAGCAGCTCGGGACCGCTAGGGACTGAAGCTTTCTTT. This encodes CASSSGPLGTEAFF.

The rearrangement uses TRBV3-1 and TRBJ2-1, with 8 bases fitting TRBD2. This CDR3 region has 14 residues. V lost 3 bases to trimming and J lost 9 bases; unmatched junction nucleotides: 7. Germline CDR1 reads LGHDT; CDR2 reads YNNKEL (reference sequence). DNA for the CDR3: TGTGCCAGCAGCCACGTCCGGGGGGGCTTTGAGCAGTTCTTC. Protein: CASSHVRGGFEQFF.

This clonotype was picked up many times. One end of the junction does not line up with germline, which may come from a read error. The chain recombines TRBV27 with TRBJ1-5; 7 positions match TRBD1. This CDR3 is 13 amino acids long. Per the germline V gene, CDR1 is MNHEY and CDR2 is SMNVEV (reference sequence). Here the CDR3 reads CASSWDSNQPQHF. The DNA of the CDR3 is TGTGCCAGCAGCTGGGACAGCAACCAGCCCCAGCATTTT.

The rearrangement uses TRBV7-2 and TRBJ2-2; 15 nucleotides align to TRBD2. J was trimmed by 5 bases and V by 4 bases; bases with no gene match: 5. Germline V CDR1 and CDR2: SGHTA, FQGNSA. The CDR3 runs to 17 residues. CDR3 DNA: TGTGCCAGCAGCTGGGGACTAGCGGGGGGCGGAACCGGGGAGCTGTTTTTT. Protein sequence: CASSWGLAGGGTGELFF.

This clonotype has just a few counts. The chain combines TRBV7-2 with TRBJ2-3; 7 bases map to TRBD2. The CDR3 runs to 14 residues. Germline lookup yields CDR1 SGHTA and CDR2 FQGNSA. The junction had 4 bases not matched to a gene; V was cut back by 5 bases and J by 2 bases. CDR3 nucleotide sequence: TGTGCCAGCAGCCGAGCGGGGTCCACAGATACGCAGTATTTT. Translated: CASSRAGSTDTQYF.

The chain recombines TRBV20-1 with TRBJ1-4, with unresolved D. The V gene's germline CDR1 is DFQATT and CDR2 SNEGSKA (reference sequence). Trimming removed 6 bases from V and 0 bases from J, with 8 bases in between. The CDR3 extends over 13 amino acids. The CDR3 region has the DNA TGCAGTGCGCCCAGCGCAACTAATGAAAAACTGTTTTTT. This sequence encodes CSAPSATNEKLFF.